A selection of T cell receptor beta chains follows, all from one sample in a study of T cell repertoires in cytomegalovirus infection. TCRdb called the reads again in MiXCR, with one record for every CDR3 protein. Altogether approximately 70,000 distinct CDR3 sequences are present, more than 20% being singletons, with the ten largest covering roughly 80%. The antigens of these receptors remain unknown. The material sequenced was PBMCs, sequenced either directly or after in vitro stimulation (not recorded which). The receptors were gathered from a human donor in good health (CMV status not recorded). Some clones in this sample may be carry-over from other donors' samples. CDR3s include the opening cysteine and the closing phenylalanine or tryptophan. A D gene is named only where the DNA matches it firmly. Expanded clones get a size class; other rows say once, few or many, or leave the size out.

CDR3aa: CASSVGQGDTGELFF; CDR3nt: TGTGCCAGCAGTGTGGGACAGGGAGACACCGGGGAGCTGTTTTTT; v_gene: TRBV6-2/TRBV6-3; abundance: few; j_gene: TRBJ2-2; d_gene: TRBD1
CDR3aa: CASTLAGGQETQYF; CDR3nt: TGTGCCAGCACCTTAGCGGGAGGGCAAGAGACCCAGTACTTC; v_gene: TRBV6-2/TRBV6-3; abundance: -; j_gene: TRBJ2-5; d_gene: TRBD2
CDR3aa: CASSESGVREQYF; CDR3nt: TGTGCCAGCAGTGAATCTGGGGTTCGCGAGCAGTACTTC; v_gene: TRBV6-1; abundance: many; j_gene: TRBJ2-7; d_gene: -
CDR3aa: CASSYSRQGARYEQYF; CDR3nt: TGTGCCAGCAGTTACTCCCGGCAGGGGGCGAGGTACGAGCAGTACTTC; v_gene: TRBV6-5; abundance: few; j_gene: TRBJ2-7; d_gene: TRBD1
CDR3aa: CASSLRTGREPQHF; CDR3nt: TGTGCCAGCTCACTCAGGACAGGGAGGGAGCCCCAGCATTTT; v_gene: TRBV18; abundance: -; j_gene: TRBJ1-5; d_gene: TRBD1
CDR3aa: CSADRGQDSPLHF; CDR3nt: TGCAGTGCTGACAGGGGTCAGGATTCACCCCTCCACTTT; v_gene: TRBV20-1; abundance: -; j_gene: TRBJ1-6; d_gene: TRBD1
CDR3aa: CASSSSGRASGANVLTF; CDR3nt: TGTGCCAGTAGCTCTAGCGGGAGGGCCTCTGGGGCCAACGTCCTGACTTTC; v_gene: TRBV19; abundance: many; j_gene: TRBJ2-6; d_gene: TRBD2
CDR3aa: CASSSHPFNTGELFF; CDR3nt: TGTGCCAGCAGTTCACACCCCTTTAACACCGGGGAGCTGTTTTTT; v_gene: TRBV7-2; abundance: many; j_gene: TRBJ2-2; d_gene: -
CDR3aa: CASRRGGDQPQHF; CDR3nt: TGTGCCAGCAGGCGAGGGGGGGATCAGCCCCAGCATTTT; v_gene: TRBV6-5; abundance: few; j_gene: TRBJ1-5; d_gene: -
CDR3aa: CASSPSGTVRTYGYTF; CDR3nt: TGTGCCAGCAGCCCCAGCGGGACAGTAAGAACCTATGGCTACACCTTC; v_gene: TRBV12-3/TRBV12-4; abundance: few; j_gene: TRBJ1-2; d_gene: TRBD1
CDR3aa: CASSLAPQGTLSYNEQFF; CDR3nt: TGCGCCAGCAGCTTGGCCCCTCAAGGAACTCTCTCCTACAATGAGCAGTTCTTC; v_gene: TRBV5-1; abundance: few; j_gene: TRBJ2-1; d_gene: -
CDR3aa: CASSLGDRGQETQYF; CDR3nt: TGTGCCAGCAGCTTAGGGGACAGGGGGCAAGAGACCCAGTACTTC; v_gene: TRBV7-2; abundance: few; j_gene: TRBJ2-5; d_gene: TRBD1
CDR3aa: CASSPGGDEQFF; CDR3nt: TGTGCCAGCAGCCCCGGGGGGGATGAGCAGTTCTTC; v_gene: TRBV12-3/TRBV12-4; abundance: -; j_gene: TRBJ2-1; d_gene: TRBD2
CDR3aa: CASSRSRAGETQYF; CDR3nt: TGTGCCAGCAGCCGATCGAGGGCAGGGGAGACCCAGTACTTC; v_gene: TRBV7-2; abundance: -; j_gene: TRBJ2-5; d_gene: -
CDR3aa: CASGLGGDRGYSNQPQHF; CDR3nt: TGTGCTAGTGGTTTAGGTGGTGACAGGGGATATAGCAATCAGCCCCAGCATTTT; v_gene: TRBV12-5; abundance: -; j_gene: TRBJ1-5; d_gene: TRBD1
CDR3aa: CASSEITAGANPYGYTF; CDR3nt: TGTGCCAGCAGTGAAATAACTGCCGGGGCCAACCCCTATGGCTACACCTTC; v_gene: TRBV2; abundance: -; j_gene: TRBJ1-2; d_gene: -
CDR3aa: CASSQLSTYNEQFF; CDR3nt: TGTGCCAGCAGCCAACTAAGTACCTACAATGAGCAGTTCTTC; v_gene: TRBV11-3; abundance: -; j_gene: TRBJ2-1; d_gene: -
CDR3aa: CASSQRGTTGEAFF; CDR3nt: TGTGCCAGCAGCCAACGAGGGACCACCGGTGAAGCTTTCTTT; v_gene: TRBV7-6; abundance: few; j_gene: TRBJ1-1; d_gene: -
CDR3aa: CASSNPGTTSHTQYF; CDR3nt: TGTGCCAGTAGTAATCCCGGGACCACATCTCATACGCAGTATTTT; v_gene: TRBV19; abundance: -; j_gene: TRBJ2-3; d_gene: -
CDR3aa: CSVGAHAGDEQFF; CDR3nt: TGCAGCGTTGGAGCCCACGCTGGGGATGAGCAGTTCTTC; v_gene: TRBV29-1; abundance: -; j_gene: TRBJ2-1; d_gene: -
CDR3aa: CASSIDWGQGETQYF; CDR3nt: TGTGCCAGTAGTATAGATTGGGGACAAGGAGAGACCCAGTACTTC; v_gene: TRBV19; abundance: -; j_gene: TRBJ2-5; d_gene: -
CDR3aa: CASSSTSGGELFF; CDR3nt: TGTGCCAGCAGCTCAACTAGCGGCGGGGAGCTGTTTTTT; v_gene: TRBV7-2; abundance: few; j_gene: TRBJ2-2; d_gene: TRBD2
CDR3aa: CASSQNQNYGYTF; CDR3nt: TGCGCCAGCAGCCAAAACCAGAACTATGGCTACACCTTC; v_gene: TRBV4-3; abundance: -; j_gene: TRBJ1-2; d_gene: -
CDR3aa: CASSLFRNTGELFF; CDR3nt: TGTGCCAGCAGCTTATTCAGGAACACCGGGGAGCTGTTTTTT; v_gene: TRBV7-2; abundance: many; j_gene: TRBJ2-2; d_gene: -
CDR3aa: CASSYGWANRGTDTQYF; CDR3nt: TGTGCCAGCAGTTACGGATGGGCAAACCGTGGCACAGATACGCAGTATTTT; v_gene: TRBV6-2/TRBV6-3; abundance: -; j_gene: TRBJ2-3; d_gene: -
CDR3aa: CASSPSVSGNTIYF; CDR3nt: TGTGCCAGCAGCCCCTCCGTCTCTGGAAACACCATATATTTT; v_gene: TRBV7-2; abundance: many; j_gene: TRBJ1-3; d_gene: -
CDR3aa: CASSEAKTVGGYTF; CDR3nt: TGTGCCAGCAGTGAAGCGAAGACCGTGGGGGGCTACACCTTC; v_gene: TRBV2; abundance: many; j_gene: TRBJ1-2; d_gene: -
CDR3aa: CARNRFRPAESSYNEQFF; CDR3nt: TGCGCCAGGAACCGCTTTAGGCCAGCGGAGAGCTCCTACAATGAGCAGTTCTTC; v_gene: TRBV23-1; abundance: -; j_gene: TRBJ2-1; d_gene: -
CDR3aa: CASRREDYGYTF; CDR3nt: TGTGCCAGCAGGCGGGAGGACTATGGCTACACCTTC; v_gene: TRBV2; abundance: few; j_gene: TRBJ1-2; d_gene: -
CDR3aa: CASSAGTSGSAEQFF; CDR3nt: TGTGCCAGCAGCGCCGGGACTAGCGGGAGCGCTGAGCAGTTCTTC; v_gene: TRBV7-2; abundance: many; j_gene: TRBJ2-1; d_gene: TRBD2
CDR3aa: CASSPGRPLAGVSGETGELFF; CDR3nt: TGTGCCAGTAGCCCTGGCCGACCCCTAGCGGGAGTGTCAGGGGAAACCGGGGAGCTGTTTTTT; v_gene: TRBV19; abundance: -; j_gene: TRBJ2-2; d_gene: TRBD2
CDR3aa: CASSLGPGTEAFF; CDR3nt: TGTGCCAGCAGCTTAGGCCCCGGGACAGAAGCTTTCTTT; v_gene: TRBV11-2; abundance: -; j_gene: TRBJ1-1; d_gene: -
CDR3aa: CASSLAGGLYTEAFF; CDR3nt: TGTGCCAGCAGTTTAGCCGGGGGATTGTACACTGAAGCTTTCTTT; v_gene: TRBV12-3/TRBV12-4; abundance: many; j_gene: TRBJ1-1; d_gene: -
CDR3aa: CASRPTGMANYGYTF; CDR3nt: TGTGCCAGCAGACCAACAGGGATGGCGAACTATGGCTACACCTTC; v_gene: TRBV6-2/TRBV6-3; abundance: -; j_gene: TRBJ1-2; d_gene: -
CDR3aa: CASSLEWSGGYEQYF; CDR3nt: TGTGCCAGCAGCTTAGAGTGGAGTGGCGGCTACGAGCAGTACTTC; v_gene: TRBV7-2; abundance: few; j_gene: TRBJ2-7; d_gene: -
CDR3aa: CASSTRGGGTSSYNEQFF; CDR3nt: TGTGCCAGCAGCACAAGGGGCGGAGGGACGAGCTCCTACAATGAGCAGTTCTTC; v_gene: TRBV7-8; abundance: -; j_gene: TRBJ2-1; d_gene: -
CDR3aa: CSAGGLAGGLLRADTQYF; CDR3nt: TGCAGTGCTGGGGGACTAGCGGGAGGACTGCTGAGGGCAGATACGCAGTATTTT; v_gene: TRBV20-1; abundance: -; j_gene: TRBJ2-3; d_gene: TRBD2
CDR3aa: CASSSGAGGTDTQYF; CDR3nt: TGTGCCAGCAGCTCTGGGGCTGGGGGCACAGATACGCAGTATTTT; v_gene: TRBV5-4; abundance: -; j_gene: TRBJ2-3; d_gene: -
CDR3aa: CAISESQETQYF; CDR3nt: TGTGCCATCAGTGAGTCACAAGAGACCCAGTACTTC; v_gene: TRBV10-3; abundance: -; j_gene: TRBJ2-5; d_gene: -
CDR3aa: CASNKPGQGNNEQFF; CDR3nt: TGTGCCAGCAACAAACCGGGACAGGGGAACAATGAGCAGTTCTTC; v_gene: TRBV7-2; abundance: -; j_gene: TRBJ2-1; d_gene: TRBD1
CDR3aa: CSAGGEETQYF; CDR3nt: TGCAGCGCTGGAGGGGAAGAGACCCAGTACTTC; v_gene: TRBV29-1; abundance: -; j_gene: TRBJ2-5; d_gene: -
CDR3aa: CASSATVASNTGELFF; CDR3nt: TGTGCCAGCAGCGCAACCGTGGCCTCGAACACCGGGGAGCTGTTTTTT; v_gene: TRBV7-2; abundance: -; j_gene: TRBJ2-2; d_gene: -
CDR3aa: CASSISSGSTENEQFF; CDR3nt: TGTGCCAGTAGTATCAGCTCGGGTTCCACTGAGAATGAGCAGTTCTTC; v_gene: TRBV19; abundance: -; j_gene: TRBJ2-1; d_gene: -
CDR3aa: CASRRLAGNYNEQFF; CDR3nt: TGTGCCAGCAGACGACTAGCGGGAAACTACAATGAGCAGTTCTTC; v_gene: TRBV7-6; abundance: many; j_gene: TRBJ2-1; d_gene: TRBD2
CDR3aa: CSAEYGNLITDTQYF; CDR3nt: TGCAGTGCTGAGTACGGGAACCTAATCACAGATACGCAGTATTTT; v_gene: TRBV20-1; abundance: -; j_gene: TRBJ2-3; d_gene: -
CDR3aa: CASSQDSYGSYEQYF; CDR3nt: TGCGCCAGCAGCCAAGATTCGTACGGCTCCTACGAGCAGTACTTC; v_gene: TRBV4-3; abundance: few; j_gene: TRBJ2-7; d_gene: -
CDR3aa: CAISEGGVLEETQYF; CDR3nt: TGTGCCATCAGTGAGGGAGGGGTGTTAGAAGAGACCCAGTACTTC; v_gene: TRBV10-3; abundance: many; j_gene: TRBJ2-5; d_gene: -
CDR3aa: CASTKQGPGEQYF; CDR3nt: TGTGCCAGCACCAAACAGGGGCCGGGCGAGCAGTACTTC; v_gene: TRBV6-6; abundance: -; j_gene: TRBJ2-7; d_gene: TRBD1
CDR3aa: CASSLGTPRASYTF; CDR3nt: TGTGCCAGCAGCTTAGGGACCCCCAGAGCAAGCTACACCTTC; v_gene: TRBV7-2; abundance: many; j_gene: TRBJ1-2; d_gene: -
CDR3aa: CASSLEGAPSYNEQFF; CDR3nt: TGTGCCAGCAGCTTAGAGGGGGCCCCCTCCTACAATGAGCAGTTCTTC; v_gene: TRBV7-2; abundance: -; j_gene: TRBJ2-1; d_gene: TRBD1
CDR3aa: CASRGQAYGYTF; CDR3nt: TGTGCCAGCAGGGGACAGGCCTATGGCTACACCTTC; v_gene: TRBV12-3/TRBV12-4; abundance: few; j_gene: TRBJ1-2; d_gene: TRBD1
CDR3aa: CASSRPGLGTDTQYF; CDR3nt: TGTGCCAGCAGCAGGCCGGGACTAGGTACAGATACGCAGTATTTT; v_gene: TRBV7-2; abundance: -; j_gene: TRBJ2-3; d_gene: TRBD2
CDR3aa: CATSDPTGGNTGELFF; CDR3nt: TGTGCCACCAGTGATCCGACAGGGGGCAACACCGGGGAGCTGTTTTTT; v_gene: TRBV24-1; abundance: -; j_gene: TRBJ2-2; d_gene: TRBD1
CDR3aa: CASSLVQSSTGELFF; CDR3nt: TGTGCCAGCAGCTTGGTCCAGTCGAGCACCGGGGAGCTGTTTTTT; v_gene: TRBV5-8; abundance: few; j_gene: TRBJ2-2; d_gene: -
CDR3aa: CASSYYQGPSTDTQYF; CDR3nt: TGTGCCAGCAGCTACTATCAGGGGCCGTCCACAGATACGCAGTATTTT; v_gene: TRBV7-9; abundance: -; j_gene: TRBJ2-3; d_gene: -
CDR3aa: CASSYGQDDYGYTF; CDR3nt: TGTGCCAGCAGCTACGGACAGGACGACTATGGCTACACCTTC; v_gene: TRBV5-6; abundance: -; j_gene: TRBJ1-2; d_gene: TRBD1